The 20 T cell receptor beta chains below come from one sample, sequenced in a study of blood T cell dynamics during melanoma immunotherapy. The time point was: pre-treatment baseline. Clones were read by immunoSEQ multiplex PCR, and TCRdb kept only the in-frame ones, dropping some. The data show about 24,000 clones, around 85% seen once. The sample here was blood, taken from a patient treated with checkpoint blockade. The receptors were gathered from a human donor with melanoma.

The gene calls are TRBV10-3 and TRBJ2-1, with TRBD2 identical over 7 bases. V lost 6 bases and J lost 4; bases outside the gene matches: 6. The germline gives CDR1 ENHRY, CDR2 SYGVKD. This CDR3 is 14 amino acids long. CDR3 in DNA: TGTGCCATCAGGGGGCTAGCGGCGTACAATGAGCAGTTCTTC. Its protein product is CAIRGLAAYNEQFF.

This clone was recorded only once. The rearrangement uses TRBV12-5 and TRBJ2-2, with unresolved D. The CDR3 runs to 15 residues. Germline V CDR1 and CDR2: LGHNT, FRNRAP. V was cut by 4 bases and J by 5 bases, with 14 bases left in between. CDR3 DNA: TGTGCTAGTGGTTATTGGTCCAGAGATACCGGGGAGCTGTTTTTT. Translated: CASGYWSRDTGELFF.

This clone appeared once. This chain joins TRBV19 and TRBJ2-3; tentative D call: TRBD1 (5 bases). The CDR3 consists of 14 residues. V was shortened by 7 bases and J by 0 bases, with 11 bases between the two germline ends. The V gene's germline CDR1 is LNHDA and CDR2 SQIVND (reference sequence). The CDR3 DNA is TGTGCCAGTAACTACAGGATCAGCACAGATACGCAGTATTTT. Its translation: CASNYRISTDTQYF. Based on the CDR3 plus reference TRBV19 and TRBJ2-3, the full variable domain is DGGITQSPKYLFRKEGQNVTLSCEQNLNHDAMYWYRQDPGQGLRLIYYSQIVNDFQKGDIAEGYSVSREKKESFPLTVTSAQKNPTAFYLCASNYRISTDTQYFGPGTRLTVL.

The chain joins TRBV13 to TRBJ2-7; 7 bases map to TRBD2. After removal of 4 bases from V and 4 bases from J, the junction contained 7 bases not matched to a gene. The CDR3 length is 14 residues. Germline loops: CDR1 PRHDT, CDR2 FYEKMQ (reference sequence). The CDR3 loop is CASSSLREKYEQYF. CDR3 coding DNA: TGTGCCAGCAGCTCCTTGCGGGAGAAGTACGAGCAGTACTTC.

This clone has just one count. CDR3 DNA sequence: TGTGCCAGCAGTGACTACGGGGGGCGCAACTATGGCTACACCTTC. As protein: CASSDYGGRNYGYTF. The gene calls are TRBV2 and TRBJ1-2, with D tentatively TRBD1 (6 bases). The CDR3 spans 15 residues. CDR1 and CDR2 from the germline V gene are SNHLY and FYNNEI. The germline V and J ends were trimmed by 3 bases and 2 bases, with 13 bases remaining between them. The full variable domain, completed using reference TRBV2 and TRBJ1-2, is EPEVTQTPSHQVTQMGQEVILRCVPISNHLYFYWYRQILGQKVEFLVSFYNNEISEKSEIFDDQFSVERPDGSNFTLKIRSTKLEDSAMYFCASSDYGGRNYGYTFGSGTRLTVV.

The V call is TRBV27, the J call TRBJ2-5; no reliable D call. Per germline, CDR1 MNHEY and CDR2 SMNVEV (reference sequence). The length of the CDR3 is 14 residues. Deletions cut 5 bases from V and 2 bases from J, with 12 bases between. CDR3: CASSKLGWQETQYF. For the CDR3, the DNA is TGTGCCAGCAGTAAACTTGGATGGCAAGAGACCCAGTACTTC.

This chain connects TRBV9 to TRBJ1-3; the D is unclear. Germline V gene lookup returns CDR1 SGDLS and CDR2 YYNGEE. This CDR3 is 16 amino acids long. Trimming left V 0 bases short and J 6 bases short, with 16 bases between. The CDR3 sequence is CASSVVPGGVANTIYF. The CDR3, as DNA: TGTGCCAGCAGCGTAGTCCCAGGAGGAGTGGCAAACACCATATATTTT.

The chain has TRBV4-1 and TRBJ2-7; D not resolved. The CDR3 sequence is 15 residues long. With 1 base removed from V and 2 bases from J, the gap between germline ends came to 12 bases. Germline lookup yields CDR1 MGHRA and CDR2 YSYEKL. The CDR3 bases are TGCGCCAGCAGCCAAGTCTACCTAGGGCCCTACGAGCAGTACTTC. Amino acids: CASSQVYLGPYEQYF.

This sequence joins TRBV5-6 and TRBJ2-2; the D is unclear. The CDR3 has 13 amino acids. CDR1 is SGHDT, CDR2 YYEEEE, per germline. Between the trimmed V and J ends, which lost 0 bases and 4 bases, there was a span of 4 bases. CDR3 nucleotides: TGTGCCAGCAGCTTGGCCAGCACCGGGGAGCTGTTTTTT. Translating gives CASSLASTGELFF.

This chain joins TRBV6-6 and TRBJ2-3, with D uncertain. The germline V and J ends were trimmed by 2 bases and 4 bases, with 1 base remaining between them. Germline CDR1 and CDR2: MNHNY and SVGAGI (reference sequence). The CDR3 totals 11 residues. The CDR3 loop is CASSYADTQYF. DNA of the CDR3: TGTGCCAGCAGTTACGCAGATACGCAGTATTTT.

The chain combines TRBV7-2 with TRBJ2-1; no firm D call. Germline V CDR1 and CDR2: SGHTA, FQGNSA. The CDR3 is 11 residues long. The V gene lost 5 bases and the J gene lost 5 bases, with 4 bases spanning the gap. The CDR3 region is CASSRNNEQFF. CDR3 bases: TGTGCCAGCAGCCGGAACAATGAGCAGTTCTTC.

The gene calls are TRBV7-8 and TRBJ1-2; 8 positions match TRBD1. The V gene's germline CDR1 is SGHVS and CDR2 FQNEAQ. V dropped 5 bases and J dropped 1; count of bases not matched to a gene: 6. CDR3 size: 15 residues. CDR3 nucleotides: TGTGCCAGCAGCCCCACAGGGGGACGTAACTATGGCTACACCTTC. It specifies CASSPTGGRNYGYTF.

This clone appeared once. V gene TRBV13 combines with J gene TRBJ2-7; 8 nucleotides align to TRBD2. This CDR3 contains 17 residues. V shed 0 bases and J 6 bases; nucleotides not matched to a gene: 13. Germline V lookup: CDR1 PRHDT, CDR2 FYEKMQ (reference sequence). The CDR3 DNA follows: TGTGCCAGCAGCTTAGGCCGATTACGGGAGGGCTTTCTCGAGCAGTACTTC. Translated: CASSLGRLREGFLEQYF.

J is TRBJ2-7 and V is TRBV7-9; maybe TRBD1 (6 bases). Trimming shortened V by 4 bases and J by 0 bases, and 16 bases separated the two germline ends. The length of the CDR3 is 16 residues. The germline gives CDR1 SEHNR, CDR2 FQNEAQ (reference sequence). This chain's CDR3 is CASSSTPGHVSYEQYF. The CDR3 DNA sequence: TGTGCCAGCAGCTCAACTCCGGGACATGTCTCCTACGAGCAGTACTTC.

The chain uses TRBV10-3 and TRBJ2-3, with 9 bases identical to TRBD2. The CDR3 is 17 amino acids. J lost 0 bases, V lost 11 bases, and 15 bases had no gene match. The germline V gene encodes CDR1 ENHRY and CDR2 SYGVKD. Written as DNA, the CDR3 is TGTGCCCCAGGTACAGGGGAGCGGGGGGTAAGCACAGATACGCAGTATTTT. Its protein is CAPGTGERGVSTDTQYF.

This rearrangement joins TRBV5-1 to TRBJ2-1; 8 bases match TRBD1. There are 14 residues in the CDR3. V gave up 1 base and J gave up 7 bases; unmatched junction bases: 4. Germline V gene lookup returns CDR1 SGHRS and CDR2 YFSETQ. CDR3 in amino acids: CASSLKQGANEQFF. DNA for the CDR3: TGCGCCAGCAGCTTGAAGCAGGGGGCAAATGAGCAGTTCTTC.

This rearrangement joins TRBV20-1 to TRBJ2-1; 10 bases line up with TRBD1. V was pared by 7 bases and J by 7 bases, with 1 base of the junction left unmatched. The CDR3 extends over 11 amino acids. Germline CDR1 DFQATT, CDR2 SNEGSKA (reference sequence). CDR3: CSVDRGNEQFF. In nucleotides, the CDR3 is TGCAGTGTGGACAGGGGGAATGAGCAGTTCTTC.

This rearrangement joins TRBV27 to TRBJ2-1, with D unresolved. The V gene lost 5 bases and the J gene lost 8 bases, with 7 bases spanning the gap. The CDR3 has 11 amino acids. Germline assignment: CDR1 MNHEY and CDR2 SMNVEV (reference sequence). CDR3 residues: CASSGLDEQFF. The CDR3 DNA sequence: TGTGCCAGCAGTGGCCTGGATGAGCAGTTCTTC.

This clone occurred once. This chain connects TRBV18 to TRBJ2-3; D ambiguous. Trimming shortened V by 2 bases and J by 2 bases, and 8 bases separated the two germline ends. Germline CDR1 reads KGHSH; CDR2 reads LQKENI. The CDR3 runs to 14 residues. In nucleotides, the CDR3 is TGTGCCAGCTCACCAAGAGCTCCCACAGATACGCAGTATTTT. Amino acids: CASSPRAPTDTQYF.

V and J are TRBV15 and TRBJ2-7; the match to TRBD1 covers 8 bases. Germline CDR1 reads LNHNV; CDR2 reads YYDKDF (reference sequence). The V segment lost 6 bases and the J segment 3 bases; nucleotides outside the gene matches: 4. The CDR3 totals 13 residues. The CDR3 reads CATRQGADYEQYF. CDR3 DNA: TGTGCCACCAGGCAGGGGGCCGACTACGAGCAGTACTTC.